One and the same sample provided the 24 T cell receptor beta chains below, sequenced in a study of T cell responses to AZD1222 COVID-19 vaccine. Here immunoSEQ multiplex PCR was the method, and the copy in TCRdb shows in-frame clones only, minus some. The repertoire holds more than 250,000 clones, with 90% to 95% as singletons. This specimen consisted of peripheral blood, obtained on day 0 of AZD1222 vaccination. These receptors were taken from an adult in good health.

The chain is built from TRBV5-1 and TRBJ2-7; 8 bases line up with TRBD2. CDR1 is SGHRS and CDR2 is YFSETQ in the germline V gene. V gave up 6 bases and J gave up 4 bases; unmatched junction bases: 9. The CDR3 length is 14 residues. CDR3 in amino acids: CASNQAGGPYEQYF. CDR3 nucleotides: TGCGCCAGCAATCAGGCGGGGGGTCCGTACGAGCAGTACTTC.

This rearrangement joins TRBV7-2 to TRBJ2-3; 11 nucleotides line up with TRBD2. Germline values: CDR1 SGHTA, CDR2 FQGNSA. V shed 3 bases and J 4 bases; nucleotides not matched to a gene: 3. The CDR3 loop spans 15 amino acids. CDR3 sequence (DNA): TGTGCCAGCAGCTTTACTAGCGGGAGTGCAGATACGCAGTATTTT. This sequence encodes CASSFTSGSADTQYF. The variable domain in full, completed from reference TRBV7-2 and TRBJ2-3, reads GAGVSQSPSNKVTEKGKDVELRCDPISGHTALYWYRQSLGQGLEFLIYFQGNSAPDKSGLPSDRFSAERTGGSVSTLTIQRTQQEDSAVYLCASSFTSGSADTQYFGPGTRLTVL.

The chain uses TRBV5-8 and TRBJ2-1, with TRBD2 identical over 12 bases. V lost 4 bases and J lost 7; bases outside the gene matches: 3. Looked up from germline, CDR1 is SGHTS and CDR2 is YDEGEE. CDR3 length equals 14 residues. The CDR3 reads CASSRGLAGNEQFF. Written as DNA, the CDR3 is TGTGCCAGCAGCCGGGGACTAGCGGGTAATGAGCAGTTCTTC.

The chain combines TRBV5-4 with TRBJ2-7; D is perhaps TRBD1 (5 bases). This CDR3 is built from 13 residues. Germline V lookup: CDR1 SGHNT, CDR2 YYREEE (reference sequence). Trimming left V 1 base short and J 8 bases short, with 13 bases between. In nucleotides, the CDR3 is TGTGCCAGCAGCTTGTTGATGACAGAAAAGCAGTACTTC. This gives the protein CASSLLMTEKQYF.

DNA for the CDR3: TGTGCCAGCAGTTTAAGGCGGCCTAGGTATGAGCAGTTCTTC. Protein product: CASSLRRPRYEQFF. This chain joins TRBV28 and TRBJ2-1; no clear D. The V and J ends lost 2 bases and 8 bases respectively, with 13 bases between them. CDR3 length: 14 residues. The germline CDR1 and CDR2 sequences are MDHEN and SYDVKM. Using reference TRBV28 and TRBJ2-1 for the parts outside the CDR3, the full variable domain is DVKVTQSSRYLVKRTGEKVFLECVQDMDHENMFWYRQDPGLGLRLIYFSYDVKMKEKGDIPEGYSVSREKKERFSLILESASTNQTSMYLCASSLRRPRYEQFFGPGTRLTVL.

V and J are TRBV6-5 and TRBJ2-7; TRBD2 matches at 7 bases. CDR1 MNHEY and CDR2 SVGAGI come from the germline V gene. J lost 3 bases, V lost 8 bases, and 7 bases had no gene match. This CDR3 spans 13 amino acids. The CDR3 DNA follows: TGTGCCAGCGCGGGCGGGGGATACTACGAGCAGTACTTC. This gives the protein CASAGGGYYEQYF.

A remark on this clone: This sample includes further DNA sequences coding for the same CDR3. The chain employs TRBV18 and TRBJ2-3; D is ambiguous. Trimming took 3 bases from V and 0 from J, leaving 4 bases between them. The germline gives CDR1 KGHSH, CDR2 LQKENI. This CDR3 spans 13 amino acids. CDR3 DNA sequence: TGTGCCAGCTCACCGCCTAGCACAGATACGCAGTATTTT. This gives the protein CASSPPSTDTQYF.

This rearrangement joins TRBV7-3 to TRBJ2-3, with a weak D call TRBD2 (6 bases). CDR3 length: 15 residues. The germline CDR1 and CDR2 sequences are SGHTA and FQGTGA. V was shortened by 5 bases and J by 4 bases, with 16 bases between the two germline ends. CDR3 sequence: CASSQQAGGADTQYF. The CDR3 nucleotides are TGTGCCAGCAGCCAACAAGCGGGCGGGGCAGATACGCAGTATTTT.

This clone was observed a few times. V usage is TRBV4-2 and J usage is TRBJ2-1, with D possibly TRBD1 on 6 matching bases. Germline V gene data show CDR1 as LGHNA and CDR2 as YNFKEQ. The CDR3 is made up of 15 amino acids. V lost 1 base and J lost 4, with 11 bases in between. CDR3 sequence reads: CASSQAQDRYNEQFF. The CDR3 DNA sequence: TGTGCCAGCAGCCAAGCTCAGGACAGATACAATGAGCAGTTCTTC.

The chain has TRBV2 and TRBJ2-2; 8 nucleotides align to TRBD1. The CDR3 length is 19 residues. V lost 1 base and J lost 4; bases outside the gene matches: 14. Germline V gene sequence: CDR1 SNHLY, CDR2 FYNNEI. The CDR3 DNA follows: TGTGCCAGCAGTGAAGGGGTGGCGGGACAGGTCCGGGGCACCGGGGAGCTGTTTTTT. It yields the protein CASSEGVAGQVRGTGELFF.

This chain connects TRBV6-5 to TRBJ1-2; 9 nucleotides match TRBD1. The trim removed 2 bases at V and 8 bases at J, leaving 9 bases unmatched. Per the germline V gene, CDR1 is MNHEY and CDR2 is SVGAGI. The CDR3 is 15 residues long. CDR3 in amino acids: CASSYSVGTGSGYTF. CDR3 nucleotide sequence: TGTGCCAGCAGTTACAGCGTAGGGACAGGGAGCGGCTACACCTTC.

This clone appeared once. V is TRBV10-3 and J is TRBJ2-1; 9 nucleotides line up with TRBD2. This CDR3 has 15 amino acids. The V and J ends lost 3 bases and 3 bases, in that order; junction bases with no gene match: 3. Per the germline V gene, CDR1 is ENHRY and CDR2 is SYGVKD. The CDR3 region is CAISERSGGYNEQFF. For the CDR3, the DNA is TGTGCCATCAGTGAACGTAGCGGGGGCTACAATGAGCAGTTCTTC.

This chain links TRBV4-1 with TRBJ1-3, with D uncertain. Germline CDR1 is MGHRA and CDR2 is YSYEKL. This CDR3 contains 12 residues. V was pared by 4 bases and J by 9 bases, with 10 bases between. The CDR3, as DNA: TGCGCCAGCAGCCTCGGGAGCGGCACCATATATTTT. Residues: CASSLGSGTIYF.

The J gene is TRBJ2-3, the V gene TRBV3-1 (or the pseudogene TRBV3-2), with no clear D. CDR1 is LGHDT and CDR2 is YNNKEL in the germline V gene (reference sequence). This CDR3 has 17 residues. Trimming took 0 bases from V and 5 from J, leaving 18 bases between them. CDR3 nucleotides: TGTGCCAGCAGCCAAGATCCCCTTGGCGCAGCCAGAGATACGCAGTATTTT. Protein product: CASSQDPLGAARDTQYF.

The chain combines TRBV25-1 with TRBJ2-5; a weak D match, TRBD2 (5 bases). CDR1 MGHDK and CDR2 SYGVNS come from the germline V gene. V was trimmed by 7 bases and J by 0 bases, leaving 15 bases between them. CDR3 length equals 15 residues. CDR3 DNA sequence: TGTGCCAGCACTGGAGGAGCTACCGACCAAGAGACCCAGTACTTC. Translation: CASTGGATDQETQYF.

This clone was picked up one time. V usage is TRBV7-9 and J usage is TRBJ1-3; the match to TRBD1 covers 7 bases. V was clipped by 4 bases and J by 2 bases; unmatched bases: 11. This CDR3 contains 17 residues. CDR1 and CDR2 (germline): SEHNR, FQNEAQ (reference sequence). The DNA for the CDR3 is TGTGCCAGCAGCTCCCGAGGGGGACAGTCCGCTGGAAACACCATATATTTT. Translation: CASSSRGGQSAGNTIYF.

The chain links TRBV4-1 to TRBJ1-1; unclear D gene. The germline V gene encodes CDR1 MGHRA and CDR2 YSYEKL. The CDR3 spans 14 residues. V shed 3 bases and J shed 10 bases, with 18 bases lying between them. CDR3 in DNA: TGCGCCAGCAGCCACGTGGTGGAAGGGATCGGAGCTTTCTTT. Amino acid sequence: CASSHVVEGIGAFF.

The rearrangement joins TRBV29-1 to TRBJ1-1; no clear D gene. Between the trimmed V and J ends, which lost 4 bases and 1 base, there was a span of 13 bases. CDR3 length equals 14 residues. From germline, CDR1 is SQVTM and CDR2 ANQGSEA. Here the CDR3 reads CSVGGGWTNTEAFF. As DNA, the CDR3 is TGCAGCGTTGGTGGAGGTTGGACGAACACTGAAGCTTTCTTT. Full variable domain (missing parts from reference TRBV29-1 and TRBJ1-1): SAVISQKPSRDICQRGTSLTIQCQVDSQVTMMFWYRQQPGQSLTLIATANQGSEATYESGFVIDKFPISRPNLTFSTLTVSNMSPEDSSIYLCSVGGGWTNTEAFFGQGTRLTVV.

DNA for the CDR3: TGCGCCAGCAGCCAAGATCCGGGGCTATTTAACTATGGCTACACCTTC. Translation gives CASSQDPGLFNYGYTF. V gene TRBV4-3 combines with J gene TRBJ1-2; a weak D match, TRBD1 (5 bases). Germline assignment: CDR1 LGHNA and CDR2 YSLEER. The CDR3 has 16 residues. V was trimmed by 0 bases and J by 1 base, leaving 12 bases between them.

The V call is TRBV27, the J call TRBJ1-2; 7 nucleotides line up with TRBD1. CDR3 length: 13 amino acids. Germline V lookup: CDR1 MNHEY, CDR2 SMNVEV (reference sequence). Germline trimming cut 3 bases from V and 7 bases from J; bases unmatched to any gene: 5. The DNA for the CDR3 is TGTGCCAGCAGTTTTAGGGGGCCGGTTGGCTACACCTTC. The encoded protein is CASSFRGPVGYTF.

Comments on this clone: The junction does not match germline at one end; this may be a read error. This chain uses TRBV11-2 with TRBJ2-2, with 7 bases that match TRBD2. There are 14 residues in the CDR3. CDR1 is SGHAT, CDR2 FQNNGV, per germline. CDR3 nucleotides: TGTGCCAGCAGCCTGCCTAGCGGTTCCGGGAAGCTGTTTTTT. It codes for CASSLPSGSGKLFF.

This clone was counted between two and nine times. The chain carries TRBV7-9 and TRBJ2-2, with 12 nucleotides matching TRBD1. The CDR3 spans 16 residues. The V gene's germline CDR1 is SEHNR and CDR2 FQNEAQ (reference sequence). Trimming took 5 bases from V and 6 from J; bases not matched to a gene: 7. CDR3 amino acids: CASSPSGQGASGELFF. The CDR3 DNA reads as TGTGCCAGCAGCCCCTCGGGACAGGGGGCATCCGGGGAGCTGTTTTTT.

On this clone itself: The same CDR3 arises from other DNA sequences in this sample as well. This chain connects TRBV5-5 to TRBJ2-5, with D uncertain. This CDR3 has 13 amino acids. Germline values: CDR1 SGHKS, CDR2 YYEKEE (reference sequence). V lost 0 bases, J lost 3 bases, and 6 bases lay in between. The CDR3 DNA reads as TGTGCCAGCAGCTTGGGCAGAGAAGAGACCCAGTACTTC. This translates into CASSLGREETQYF.

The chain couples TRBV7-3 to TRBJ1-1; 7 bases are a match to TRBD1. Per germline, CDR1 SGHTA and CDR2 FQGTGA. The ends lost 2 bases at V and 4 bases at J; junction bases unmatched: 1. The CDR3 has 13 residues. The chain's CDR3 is CASSLQGGTEAFF. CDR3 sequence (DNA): TGTGCCAGCAGCTTACAGGGGGGCACTGAAGCTTTCTTT.